These T cell receptor beta chains were read from a single sample in a study of PD-1 blockade in classical Hodgkin lymphoma. TCRdb's copy holds only in-frame clones and misses some; the assay was immunoSEQ multiplex PCR. The repertoire consists of 40,000 to 65,000 clones, with approximately 84% occurring once and the leading ten covering approximately 15%. Sequences were derived from peripheral blood mononuclear cells (PBMCs), sampled at baseline. These receptors came from a human donor with classical Hodgkin lymphoma. Each CDR3 is given with its conserved first and last residue. A D gene is named only where the DNA matches it firmly. Not every row has a clone size; where given, it reads once, few, many or a size class.

v_call	clone_size	cdr3_length	d_call	j_call	cdr3_nt	cdr3_aa
TRBV7-2	NA	15	NA	TRBJ2-7	TGTGCCAGCAGCTTAGGGAGGGAACCCACCTACGAGCAGTACTTC	CASSLGREPTYEQYF
TRBV6-5	once	13	NA	TRBJ2-7	TGTGCCAGCAGTCCCGTCTATGGGAACGAGCAGTACTTC	CASSPVYGNEQYF
TRBV10-3	NA	15	NA	TRBJ2-2	TGTGCCATCAGCCAGGATAGAACATACACCGGGGAGCTGTTTTTT	CAISQDRTYTGELFF
TRBV11-2	NA	12	NA	TRBJ1-1	TGTGCCAGCAGCCGGGACGGACCTGAAGCTTTCTTT	CASSRDGPEAFF
TRBV10-3	NA	13	NA	TRBJ1-1	TGTGCCATCAGGACGGACAGGAACACTGAAGCTTTCTTT	CAIRTDRNTEAFF
TRBV4-3	NA	14	TRBD1	TRBJ1-4	TGCGCCAGCAGCCAGGACAGGGGGCTGAGAAAACTGTTTTTT	CASSQDRGLRKLFF
TRBV6-1	few	14	NA	TRBJ2-2	TGTGCCAGCAGTTTACGGGTGCTCACCGGGGAGCTGTTTTTT	CASSLRVLTGELFF
TRBV11-3	NA	17	TRBD1	TRBJ2-2	TGTGCCAGCAGCGACCCGGGACAGGGAGGAAACACCGGGGAGCTGTTTTTT	CASSDPGQGGNTGELFF
TRBV10-3	NA	15	NA	TRBJ2-1	TGTGCCATCAAGGGGCCACTAACGGGAGAAATTGAGCAGTTCTTC	CAIKGPLTGEIEQFF
TRBV6-6	NA	14	TRBD1	TRBJ2-5	TGTGCCAGCAGAAGGGGGCTCCTAAGAGAGACCCAGTACTTC	CASRRGLLRETQYF
TRBV4-3	NA	16	NA	TRBJ2-7	TGCGCCAGCAGCCAAGATTGGGGCCGACAGCACTACGAGCAGTACTTC	CASSQDWGRQHYEQYF
TRBV19	NA	14	TRBD1	TRBJ1-1	TGTGCCAGTAACAAACAGGGGGCTAACACTGAAGCTTTCTTT	CASNKQGANTEAFF
TRBV5-4	NA	14	NA	TRBJ1-1	TGTGCCAGCAGCCGGAGAATAGTGAACACTGAAGCTTTCTTT	CASSRRIVNTEAFF
TRBV19	NA	16	NA	TRBJ2-6	TGTGCCAGTAGTACCCTAGGGCGCTCTGGGGCCAACGTCCTGACTTTC	CASSTLGRSGANVLTF
TRBV7-9	few	16	NA	TRBJ1-1	TGTGCCAGCAGCTTAGGGAGCCTTCCCCCGAACACTGAAGCTTTCTTT	CASSLGSLPPNTEAFF
TRBV11-2	few	16	NA	TRBJ1-2	TGTGCCAGCAGCCTCAAGACAGGAGTTGATAACTATGGCTACACCTTC	CASSLKTGVDNYGYTF
TRBV30	NA	13	TRBD2	TRBJ2-5	TGTGCCTGTATTAGCGGGAGTGGTGAGACCCAGTACTTC	CACISGSGETQYF
TRBV4-2	once	15	TRBD2	TRBJ2-7	TGTGCCAGCAGCCAAGGAGCGGGAGCGACCTACGAGCAGTACTTC	CASSQGAGATYEQYF
TRBV6-4	NA	13	NA	TRBJ1-3	TGTGCCAGCAGTGTTGATCCGGGAAACACCATATATTTT	CASSVDPGNTIYF
TRBV7-3	NA	13	TRBD2	TRBJ2-7	TGTGCCAGCTCCTGGGGGAGGGCCGAAGAGCAGTACTTC	CASSWGRAEEQYF
TRBV10-3	NA	17	TRBD2	TRBJ2-7	TGTGCCATCAGTGAGACCGGGGGGACTAGCGGCTACTACGAGCAGTACTTC	CAISETGGTSGYYEQYF
TRBV6-5	few	15	TRBD2	TRBJ2-2	TGTGCCAGCAGTTACTTTAGCGGGAGGTTCGGGGAGCTGTTTTTT	CASSYFSGRFGELFF
TRBV19	NA	15	NA	TRBJ2-2	TGTGCCAGTAGTATTGATAGGGGGAGTGCCGGGGAGCTGTTTTTT	CASSIDRGSAGELFF
TRBV11-2	NA	12	NA	TRBJ2-2	TGTGCCAGCAGCTTTGACACCGGGGAGCTGTTTTTT	CASSFDTGELFF
TRBV5-1	NA	14	NA	TRBJ1-3	TGCGCCAGCAGCCCGGGGCTCTCTGGAAACACCATATATTTT	CASSPGLSGNTIYF
TRBV10-1	NA	13	NA	TRBJ1-1	TGCGCCAGCAGATTGACTTGGGATACTGAAGCTTTCTTT	CASRLTWDTEAFF
TRBV7-2	NA	15	NA	TRBJ2-1	TGTGCCAGCAGCTTAGTTGCGCTAGCGAACAATGAGCAGTTCTTC	CASSLVALANNEQFF
TRBV7-2	NA	14	NA	TRBJ1-3	TGTGCCAGCAGCTTGTGGGGTGCTGGAAACACCATATATTTT	CASSLWGAGNTIYF
TRBV5-4	NA	14	TRBD1	TRBJ1-2	TGTGCCAGCAGCTTGGTGAAGGACAGGGTGCGCTACACCTTC	CASSLVKDRVRYTF
TRBV27	NA	16	NA	TRBJ1-3	TGTGCCAGCAGTTTTGCCAGTTCAGGAGGAAAGGACACCATATATTTT	CASSFASSGGKDTIYF
TRBV6-5	few	13	TRBD1	TRBJ1-2	TGTGCCAGCAGGCTCGGACAGGGCTCTGGCTACACCTTC	CASRLGQGSGYTF
TRBV7-2	few	15	TRBD2	TRBJ2-1	TGTGCCAGCAGCCCGACTAGCGGTCCCCTCAATGAGCAGTTCTTC	CASSPTSGPLNEQFF
TRBV27	NA	14	NA	TRBJ2-5	TGTGCCAGCAGTTTAAAAGGGCAGCGGGAGACCCAGTACTTC	CASSLKGQRETQYF
TRBV28	NA	14	NA	TRBJ2-7	TGTGCCAGCAGTTTCGGCTTCAACACCTACGAGCAGTACTTC	CASSFGFNTYEQYF
TRBV19	NA	14	TRBD1	TRBJ2-2	TGTGCCAGTGCCGGGACAGCTCTCACCGGGGAGCTGTTTTTT	CASAGTALTGELFF
TRBV7-7	NA	14	NA	TRBJ2-3	TGTGCCAGCAGCTTAGATTTGGGGGCAGATACGCAGTATTTT	CASSLDLGADTQYF
TRBV5-4	NA	15	NA	TRBJ1-1	TGTGCCAGCAGCCCTCAGTTGGGGGTTAACACTGAAGCTTTCTTT	CASSPQLGVNTEAFF
TRBV30	NA	11	NA	TRBJ2-1	TGTGCCTGGAGTGGTAGTTTGCTGCAGTTCTTC	CAWSGSLLQFF
TRBV30	NA	14	NA	TRBJ2-1	TGTGCCCTGGACCCACTAGATACCTACAATGAGCAGTTCTTC	CALDPLDTYNEQFF
TRBV4-3	NA	17	TRBD1	TRBJ1-5	TGCGCCAGCAGCCAAGACTGGGGACAGCCTGGCAATCAGCCCCAGCATTTT	CASSQDWGQPGNQPQHF
TRBV7-2	NA	15	NA	TRBJ1-2	TGTGCCAGCAGTTCGACAGATTATTTCACATATGGCTACACCTTC	CASSSTDYFTYGYTF
TRBV11-3	NA	15	NA	TRBJ2-3	TGTGCCAGCAGCTTAGGGACAACGTTCACAGATACGCAGTATTTT	CASSLGTTFTDTQYF
TRBV7-2	NA	16	NA	TRBJ2-1	TGTGCCAGCAGCTTAGAGGCAGTCGTAACCTACAATGAGCAGTTCTTC	CASSLEAVVTYNEQFF
TRBV6-1	NA	12	NA	TRBJ2-1	TGTGCCAGCAGGGTGACAGTGAGTGAGCAGTTCTTC	CASRVTVSEQFF
TRBV11-3	NA	14	TRBD1	TRBJ2-3	TGTGCCAGCAGCCTAACACTTACAGGGGCGAGGCAGTATTTT	CASSLTLTGARQYF
TRBV30	NA	13	NA	TRBJ2-7	TGTGCCTGGAGGGAGCGATTCTCCTACGAGCAGTACTTC	CAWRERFSYEQYF
TRBV7-9	NA	13	NA	TRBJ2-1	TGTGCCAGCAGCTTAGGAGCGAGCAATGAGCAGTTCTTC	CASSLGASNEQFF
TRBV10-3	once	14	TRBD1	TRBJ2-3	TGTGCCATCGCGGGGACAGGGAACGGAGATACGCAGTATTTT	CAIAGTGNGDTQYF
TRBV9	once	13	NA	TRBJ2-3	TGTGCCAGCAGCGTAGCGCCGCCAGATACGCAGTATTTT	CASSVAPPDTQYF
TRBV5-1	few	15	TRBD2	TRBJ2-1	TGCGCCAGCAGCTTGAAACTAGCGGGAAACAATGAGCAGTTCTTC	CASSLKLAGNNEQFF
TRBV6-5	NA	14	TRBD1	TRBJ2-7	TGTGCCAGCGGAACAGGGGTGATAGCCTACGAGCAGTACTTC	CASGTGVIAYEQYF